Described below is a single T cell receptor (beta chain) sequence and its context. Measured with immunoSEQ multiplex PCR; TCRdb has only the in-frame clones, and not every one. The sample yields 140,000 to 150,000 clones, about 91% seen once. The data are from a study of T cell responses to AZD1222 COVID-19 vaccine. The CDR3 has 15 residues. V was pared by 0 bases and J by 1 base, with 8 bases between. In germline, CDR1 is SGHRS, CDR2 YFSETQ. V and J are TRBV5-1 and TRBJ2-1; D is unresolved. The receptor was derived from an adult who received the AZD1222 COVID-19 vaccine. Sample: peripheral blood, taken 28 days after the second AZD1222 dose. CDR3 residues: CASSLGDTSYNEQFF. The CDR3 region has the DNA TGCGCCAGCAGCTTGGGCGACACTTCCTACAATGAGCAGTTCTTC.